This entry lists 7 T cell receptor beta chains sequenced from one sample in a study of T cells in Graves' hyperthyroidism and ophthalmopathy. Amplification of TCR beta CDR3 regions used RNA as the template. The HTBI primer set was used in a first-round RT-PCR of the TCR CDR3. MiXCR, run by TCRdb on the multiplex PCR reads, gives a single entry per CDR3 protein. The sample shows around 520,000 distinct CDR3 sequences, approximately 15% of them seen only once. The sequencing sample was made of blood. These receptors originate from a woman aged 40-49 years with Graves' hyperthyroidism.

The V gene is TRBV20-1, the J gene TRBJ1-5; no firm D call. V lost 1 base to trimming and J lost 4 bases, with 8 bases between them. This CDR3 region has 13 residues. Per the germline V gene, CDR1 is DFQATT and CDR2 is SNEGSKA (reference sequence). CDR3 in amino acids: CSARALQNQPQHF. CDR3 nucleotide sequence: TGCAGTGCTAGAGCCCTACAAAATCAGCCCCAGCATTTT.

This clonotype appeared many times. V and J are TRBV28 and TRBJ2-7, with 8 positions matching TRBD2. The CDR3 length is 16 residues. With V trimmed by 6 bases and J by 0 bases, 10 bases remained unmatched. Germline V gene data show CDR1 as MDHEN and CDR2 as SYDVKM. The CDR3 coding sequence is TGTGCCAGCAGATTCCGACTAGCGCACTTCTCCTACGAGCAGTACTTC. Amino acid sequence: CASRFRLAHFSYEQYF.

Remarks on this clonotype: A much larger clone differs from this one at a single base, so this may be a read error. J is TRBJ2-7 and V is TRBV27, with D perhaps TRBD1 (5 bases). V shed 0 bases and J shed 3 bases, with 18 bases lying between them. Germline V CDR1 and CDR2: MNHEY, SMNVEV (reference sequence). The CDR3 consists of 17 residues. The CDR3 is CASSLSIGHITNYEQYF. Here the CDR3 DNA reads TGTGCCAGCAGTTTATCTATAGGACATATTACGAACTACGAGCAGTACTTC.

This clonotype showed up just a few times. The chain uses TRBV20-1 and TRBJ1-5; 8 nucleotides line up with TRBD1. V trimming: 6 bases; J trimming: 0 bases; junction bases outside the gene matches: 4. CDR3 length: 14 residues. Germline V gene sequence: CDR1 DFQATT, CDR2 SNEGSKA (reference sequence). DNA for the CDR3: TGCAGTGCAGGACAGGGAAATAGCAATCAGCCCCAGCATTTT. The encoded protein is CSAGQGNSNQPQHF.

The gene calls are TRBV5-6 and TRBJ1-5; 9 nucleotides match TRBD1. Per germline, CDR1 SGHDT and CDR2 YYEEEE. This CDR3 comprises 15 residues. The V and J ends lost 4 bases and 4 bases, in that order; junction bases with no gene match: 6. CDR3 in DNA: TGTGCCAGCAGCCCCGGGACAGGGATTAATCAGCCCCAGCATTTT. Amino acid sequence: CASSPGTGINQPQHF.

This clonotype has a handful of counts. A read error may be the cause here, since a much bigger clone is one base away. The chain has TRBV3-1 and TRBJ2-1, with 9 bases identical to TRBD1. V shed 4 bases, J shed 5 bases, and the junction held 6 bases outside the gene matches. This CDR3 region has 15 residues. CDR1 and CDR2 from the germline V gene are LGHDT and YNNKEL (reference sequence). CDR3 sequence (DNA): TGTGCCAGCAGCCCAAGGGACAGGGACCACAATGAGCAGTTCTTC. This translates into CASSPRDRDHNEQFF.

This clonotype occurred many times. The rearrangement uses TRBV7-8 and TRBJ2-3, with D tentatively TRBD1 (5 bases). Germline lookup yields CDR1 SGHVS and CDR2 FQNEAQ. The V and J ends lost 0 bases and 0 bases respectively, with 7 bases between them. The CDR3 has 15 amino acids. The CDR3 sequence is CASSLAGRSTDTQYF. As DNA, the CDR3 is TGTGCCAGCAGCTTAGCGGGGCGGAGCACAGATACGCAGTATTTT. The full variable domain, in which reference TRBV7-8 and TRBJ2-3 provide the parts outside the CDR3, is GAGVSQSPRYKVAKRGQDVALRCDPISGHVSLFWYQQALGQGPEFLTYFQNEAQLDKSGLPSDRFFAERPEGSVSTLKIQRTQQEDSAVYLCASSLAGRSTDTQYFGPGTRLTVL.